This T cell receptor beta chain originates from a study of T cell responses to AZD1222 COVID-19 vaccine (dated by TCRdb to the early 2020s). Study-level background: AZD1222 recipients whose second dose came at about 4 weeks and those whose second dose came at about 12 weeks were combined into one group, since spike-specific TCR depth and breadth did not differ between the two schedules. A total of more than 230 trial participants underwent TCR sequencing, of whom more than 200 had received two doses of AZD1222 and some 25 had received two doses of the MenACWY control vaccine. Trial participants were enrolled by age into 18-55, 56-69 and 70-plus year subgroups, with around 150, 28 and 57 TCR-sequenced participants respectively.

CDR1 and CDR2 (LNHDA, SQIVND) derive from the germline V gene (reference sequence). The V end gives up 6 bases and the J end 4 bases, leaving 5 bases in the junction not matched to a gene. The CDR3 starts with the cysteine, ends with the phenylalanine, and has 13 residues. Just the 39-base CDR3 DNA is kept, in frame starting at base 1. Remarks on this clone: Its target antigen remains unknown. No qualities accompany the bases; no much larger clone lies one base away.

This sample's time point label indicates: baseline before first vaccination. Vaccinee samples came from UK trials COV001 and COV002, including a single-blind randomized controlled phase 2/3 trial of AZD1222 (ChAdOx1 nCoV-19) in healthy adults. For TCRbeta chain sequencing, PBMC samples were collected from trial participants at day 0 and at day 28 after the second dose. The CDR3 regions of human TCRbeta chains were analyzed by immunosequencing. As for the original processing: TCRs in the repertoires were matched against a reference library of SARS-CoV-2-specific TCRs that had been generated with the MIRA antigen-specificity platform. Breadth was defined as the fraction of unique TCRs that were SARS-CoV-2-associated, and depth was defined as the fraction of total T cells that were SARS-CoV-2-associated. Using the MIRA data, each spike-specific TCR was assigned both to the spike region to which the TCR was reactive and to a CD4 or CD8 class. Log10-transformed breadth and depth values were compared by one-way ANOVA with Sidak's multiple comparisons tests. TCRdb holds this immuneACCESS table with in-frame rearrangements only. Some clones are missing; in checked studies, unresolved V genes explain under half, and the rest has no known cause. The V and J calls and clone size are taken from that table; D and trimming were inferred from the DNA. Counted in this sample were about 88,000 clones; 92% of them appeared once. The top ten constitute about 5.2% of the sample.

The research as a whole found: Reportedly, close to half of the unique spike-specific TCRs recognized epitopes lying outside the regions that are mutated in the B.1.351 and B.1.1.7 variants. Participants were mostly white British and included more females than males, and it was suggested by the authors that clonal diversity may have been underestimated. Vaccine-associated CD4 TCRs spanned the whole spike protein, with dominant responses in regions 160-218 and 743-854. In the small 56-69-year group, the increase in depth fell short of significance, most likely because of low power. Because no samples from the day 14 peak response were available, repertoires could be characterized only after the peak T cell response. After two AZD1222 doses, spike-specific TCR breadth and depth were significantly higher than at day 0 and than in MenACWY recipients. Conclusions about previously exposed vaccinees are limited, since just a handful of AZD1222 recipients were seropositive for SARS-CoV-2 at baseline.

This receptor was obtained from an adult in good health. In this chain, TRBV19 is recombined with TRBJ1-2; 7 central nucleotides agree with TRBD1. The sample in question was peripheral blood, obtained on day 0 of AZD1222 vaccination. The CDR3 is CASSEQGTYGYTF. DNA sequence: TGTGCCAGTAGCGAACAGGGGACCTATGGCTACACCTTC. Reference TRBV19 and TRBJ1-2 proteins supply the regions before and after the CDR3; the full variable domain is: DGGITQSPKYLFRKEGQNVTLSCEQNLNHDAMYWYRQDPGQGLRLIYYSQIVNDFQKGDIAEGYSVSREKKESFPLTVTSAQKNPTAFYLCASSEQGTYGYTFGSGTRLTVV.